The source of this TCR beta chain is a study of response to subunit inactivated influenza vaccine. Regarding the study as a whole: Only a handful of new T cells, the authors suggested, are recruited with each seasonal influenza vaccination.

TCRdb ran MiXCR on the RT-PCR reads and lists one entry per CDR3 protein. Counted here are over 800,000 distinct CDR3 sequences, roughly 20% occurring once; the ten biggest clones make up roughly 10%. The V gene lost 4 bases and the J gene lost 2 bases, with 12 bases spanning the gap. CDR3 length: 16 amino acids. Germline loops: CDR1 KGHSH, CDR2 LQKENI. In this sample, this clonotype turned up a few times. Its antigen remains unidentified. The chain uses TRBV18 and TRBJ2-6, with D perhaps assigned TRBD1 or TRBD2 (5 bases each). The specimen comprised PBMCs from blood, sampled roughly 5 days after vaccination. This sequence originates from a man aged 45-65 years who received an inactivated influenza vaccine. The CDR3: CASSLGGRAGANVLTF. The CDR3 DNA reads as TGTGCCAGCTCACTCGGAGGCAGGGCTGGGGCCAACGTCCTGACTTTC.